The clone carrying this T cell receptor beta chain was observed a handful of times. Its antigen is as yet unknown. This sample is part of a study of CD8 T cells in ankylosing spondylitis. Quantitative 5'-RACE with molecular barcodes was used to make the TCR beta libraries. TCRdb itself ran the 5' RACE reads through MiXCR, one entry per CDR3 protein. The data hold around 890,000 distinct CDR3 sequences, with 10% to 15% observed a single time. This CDR3 is 13 amino acids long. Germline lookup yields CDR1 DFQATT and CDR2 SNEGSKA (reference sequence). V was shortened by 5 bases and J by 5 bases, with 13 bases between the two germline ends. Study-level results: Disease-linked clones displayed a CD8+ phenotype and appeared relatively rarely in peripheral blood. Within matched ankylosing spondylitis synovial fluid, disease-linked clones were reportedly significantly enriched. Blood from ankylosing spondylitis patients appeared to carry a characteristic roughly eight-variant TCR beta motif.

This TCR was recovered from a male donor with ankylosing spondylitis. This chain connects TRBV20-1 to TRBJ1-5, with D maybe TRBD1 (5 bases). Sequenced: blood, either unsorted or a sorted T cell fraction (not recorded which). DNA of the CDR3: TGCAGTGCTGAAAGGGGTATTGATCAGCCCCAGCATTTT. Protein product: CSAERGIDQPQHF.